This record concerns one T cell receptor beta chain sequence. The sample originates from a study of PD-1 blockade in classical Hodgkin lymphoma. The table came from immunoSEQ multiplex PCR; TCRdb's copy has only in-frame clones and leaves some out. This sample has tens of thousands of clones, with over 75% found just once. Regarding time point: cycle 4 day 1 (C4D1), after 5 to 7 weeks of nivolumab. Brentuximab vedotin exposure varied among the patients, all of whom had relapsed after autologous stem cell transplantation. Looked up from germline, CDR1 is WSHSY and CDR2 is SAAADI. V lost 0 bases, J lost 5 bases, and 7 bases lay in between. The CDR3 has 13 amino acids.

This receptor was obtained from a human donor with classical Hodgkin lymphoma. Sequenced here: peripheral blood mononuclear cells (PBMCs), sampled before the fourth cycle of nivolumab. The rearrangement links TRBV10-2 to TRBJ1-1, with D hard to call. The CDR3 loop is CASSESAGTEAFF. The DNA of the CDR3 is TGCGCCAGCAGTGAGTCGGCAGGAACTGAAGCTTTCTTT.